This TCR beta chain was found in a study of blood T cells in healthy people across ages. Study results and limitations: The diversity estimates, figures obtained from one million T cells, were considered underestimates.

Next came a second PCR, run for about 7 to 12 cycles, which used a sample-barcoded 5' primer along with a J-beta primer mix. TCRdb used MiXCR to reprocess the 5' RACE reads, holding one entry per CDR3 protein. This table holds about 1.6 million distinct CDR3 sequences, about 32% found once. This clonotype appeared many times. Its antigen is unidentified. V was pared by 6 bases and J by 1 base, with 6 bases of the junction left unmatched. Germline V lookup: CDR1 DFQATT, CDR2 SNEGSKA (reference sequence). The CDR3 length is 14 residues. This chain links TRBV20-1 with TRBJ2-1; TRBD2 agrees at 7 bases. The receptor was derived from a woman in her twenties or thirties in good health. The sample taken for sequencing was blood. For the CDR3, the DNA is TGCAGTGCGAGAACGGGGGGATCCTACAATGAGCAGTTCTTC. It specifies CSARTGGSYNEQFF.